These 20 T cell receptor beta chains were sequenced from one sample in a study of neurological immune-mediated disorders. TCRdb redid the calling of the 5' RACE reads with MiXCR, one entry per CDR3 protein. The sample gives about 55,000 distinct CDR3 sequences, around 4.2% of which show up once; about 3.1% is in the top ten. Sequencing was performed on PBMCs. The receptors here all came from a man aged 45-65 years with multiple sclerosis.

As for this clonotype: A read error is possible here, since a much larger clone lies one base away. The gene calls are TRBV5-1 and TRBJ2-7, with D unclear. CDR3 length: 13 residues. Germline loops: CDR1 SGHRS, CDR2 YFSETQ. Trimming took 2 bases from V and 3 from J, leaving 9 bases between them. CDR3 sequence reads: CASSFRKGYEQYF. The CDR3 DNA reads TGCGCCAGCAGCTTCCGGAAGGGCTACGAGCAGTACTTC.

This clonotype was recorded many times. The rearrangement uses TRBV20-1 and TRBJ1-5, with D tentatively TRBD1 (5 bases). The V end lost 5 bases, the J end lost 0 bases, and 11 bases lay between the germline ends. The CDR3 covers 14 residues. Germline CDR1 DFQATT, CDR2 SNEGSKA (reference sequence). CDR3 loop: CSAADSYSNQPQHF. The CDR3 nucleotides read TGCAGTGCTGCAGACAGTTATAGCAATCAGCCCCAGCATTTT.

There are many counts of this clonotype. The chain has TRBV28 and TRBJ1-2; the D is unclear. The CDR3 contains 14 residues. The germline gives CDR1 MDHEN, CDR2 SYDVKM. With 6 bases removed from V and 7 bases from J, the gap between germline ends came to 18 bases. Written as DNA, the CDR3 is TGTGCCAGCAGGCCCAGGCCAGGCGACTTTGGCTACACCTTC. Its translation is CASRPRPGDFGYTF.

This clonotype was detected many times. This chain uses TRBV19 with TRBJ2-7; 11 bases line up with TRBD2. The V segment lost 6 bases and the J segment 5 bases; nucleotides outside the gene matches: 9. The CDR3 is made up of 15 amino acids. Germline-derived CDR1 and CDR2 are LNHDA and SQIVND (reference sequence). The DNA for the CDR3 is TGTGCCAGTAGAGCCACTAGCGGGAGTTTCGACGAGCAGTACTTC. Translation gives CASRATSGSFDEQYF.

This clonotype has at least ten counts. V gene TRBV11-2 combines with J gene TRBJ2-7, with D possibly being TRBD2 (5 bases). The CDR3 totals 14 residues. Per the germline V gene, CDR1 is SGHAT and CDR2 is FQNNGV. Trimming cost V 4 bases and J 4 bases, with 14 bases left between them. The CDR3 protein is CASSSYREKYEQYF. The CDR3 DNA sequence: TGTGCCAGCAGCTCCTACCGGGAAAAATACGAGCAGTACTTC.

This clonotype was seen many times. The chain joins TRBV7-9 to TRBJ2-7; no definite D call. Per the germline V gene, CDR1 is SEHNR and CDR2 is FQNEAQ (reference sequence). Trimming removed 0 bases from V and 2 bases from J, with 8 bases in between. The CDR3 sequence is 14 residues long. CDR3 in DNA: TGTGCCAGCAGCTTAGCGCCGCCGGCCTACGAGCAGTACTTC. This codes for CASSLAPPAYEQYF.

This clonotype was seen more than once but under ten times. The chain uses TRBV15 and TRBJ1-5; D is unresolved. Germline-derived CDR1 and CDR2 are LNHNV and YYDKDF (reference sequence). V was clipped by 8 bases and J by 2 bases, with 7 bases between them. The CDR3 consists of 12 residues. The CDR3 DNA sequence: TGTGCCACCGCTTCGGGCAATCAGCCCCAGCATTTT. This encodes CATASGNQPQHF.

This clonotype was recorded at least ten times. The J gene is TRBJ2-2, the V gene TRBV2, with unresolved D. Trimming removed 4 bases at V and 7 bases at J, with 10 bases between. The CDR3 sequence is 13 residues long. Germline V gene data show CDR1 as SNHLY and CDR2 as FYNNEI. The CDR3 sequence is CASSVLKHGELFF. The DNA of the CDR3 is TGTGCCAGCAGTGTATTGAAACACGGGGAGCTGTTTTTT. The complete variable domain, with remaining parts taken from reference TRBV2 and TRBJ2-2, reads EPEVTQTPSHQVTQMGQEVILRCVPISNHLYFYWYRQILGQKVEFLVSFYNNEISEKSEIFDDQFSVERPDGSNFTLKIRSTKLEDSAMYFCASSVLKHGELFFGEGSRLTVL.

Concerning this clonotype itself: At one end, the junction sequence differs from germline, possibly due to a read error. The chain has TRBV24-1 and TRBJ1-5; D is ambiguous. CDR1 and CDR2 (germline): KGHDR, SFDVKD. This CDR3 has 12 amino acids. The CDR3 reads CATSDPDQPQNF. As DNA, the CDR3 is TGTGCCACCAGTGATCCAGATCAGCCCCAGAATTTT.

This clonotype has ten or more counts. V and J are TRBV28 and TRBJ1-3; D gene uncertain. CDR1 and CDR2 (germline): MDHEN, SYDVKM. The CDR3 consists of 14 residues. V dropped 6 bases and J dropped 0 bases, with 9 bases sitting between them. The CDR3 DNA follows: TGTGCCAGCAGCTCCCCGAACTCTGGAAACACCATATATTTT. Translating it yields CASSSPNSGNTIYF.

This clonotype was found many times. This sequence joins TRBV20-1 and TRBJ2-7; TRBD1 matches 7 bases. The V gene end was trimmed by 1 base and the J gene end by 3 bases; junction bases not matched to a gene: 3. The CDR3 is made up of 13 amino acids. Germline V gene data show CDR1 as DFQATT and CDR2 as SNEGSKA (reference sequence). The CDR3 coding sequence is TGCAGTGCTAGAGCCGGACAGGACTACGAGCAGTACTTC. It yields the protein CSARAGQDYEQYF.

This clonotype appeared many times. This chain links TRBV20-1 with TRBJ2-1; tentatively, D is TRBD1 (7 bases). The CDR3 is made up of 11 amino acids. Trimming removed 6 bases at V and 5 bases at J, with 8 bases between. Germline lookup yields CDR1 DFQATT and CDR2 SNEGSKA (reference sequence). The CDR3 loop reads CSARGDNEQFF. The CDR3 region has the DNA TGCAGTGCCAGGGGGGACAATGAGCAGTTCTTC.

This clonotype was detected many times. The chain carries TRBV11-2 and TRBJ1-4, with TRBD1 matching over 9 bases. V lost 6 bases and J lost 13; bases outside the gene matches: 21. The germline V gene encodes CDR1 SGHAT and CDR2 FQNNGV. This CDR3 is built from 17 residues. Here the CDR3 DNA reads TGTGCCAGCAGTTTTACGACTCCGGGACAGGGTGGACGGGGACTGTTTTTT. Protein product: CASSFTTPGQGGRGLFF.

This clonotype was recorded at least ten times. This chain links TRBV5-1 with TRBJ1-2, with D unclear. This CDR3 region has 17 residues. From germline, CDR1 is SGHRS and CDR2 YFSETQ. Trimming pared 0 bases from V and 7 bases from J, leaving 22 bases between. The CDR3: CASSLGGGNRPSGGYTF. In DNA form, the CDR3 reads TGCGCCAGCAGCTTGGGGGGTGGTAATCGACCCTCTGGTGGCTACACCTTC.

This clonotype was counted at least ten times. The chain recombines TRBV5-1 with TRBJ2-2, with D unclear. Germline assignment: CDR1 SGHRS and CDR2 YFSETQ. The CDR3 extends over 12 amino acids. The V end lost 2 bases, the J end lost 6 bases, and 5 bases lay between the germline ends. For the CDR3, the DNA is TGCGCCAGCAGCTTAGCTGCCGGGGAGCTGTTTTTT. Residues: CASSLAAGELFF.

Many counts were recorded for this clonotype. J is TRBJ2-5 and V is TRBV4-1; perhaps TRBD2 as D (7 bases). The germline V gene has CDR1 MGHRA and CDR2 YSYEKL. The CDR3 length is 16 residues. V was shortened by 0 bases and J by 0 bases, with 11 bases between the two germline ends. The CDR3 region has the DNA TGCGCCAGCAGCCAAGATCGGGGGGCAAACCAAGAGACCCAGTACTTC. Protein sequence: CASSQDRGANQETQYF.

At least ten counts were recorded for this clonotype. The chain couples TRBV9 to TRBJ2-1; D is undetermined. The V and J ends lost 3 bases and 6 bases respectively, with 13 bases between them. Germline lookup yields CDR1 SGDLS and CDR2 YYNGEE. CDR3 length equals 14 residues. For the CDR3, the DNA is TGTGCCAGCAGCGCCCAATTGGCCTCCAATGAGCAGTTCTTC. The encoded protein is CASSAQLASNEQFF. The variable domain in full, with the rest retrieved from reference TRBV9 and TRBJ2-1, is DSGVTQTPKHLITATGQRVTLRCSPRSGDLSVYWYQQSLDQGLQFLIQYYNGEERAKGNILERFSAQQFPDLHSELNLSSLELGDSALYFCASSAQLASNEQFFGPGTRLTVL.

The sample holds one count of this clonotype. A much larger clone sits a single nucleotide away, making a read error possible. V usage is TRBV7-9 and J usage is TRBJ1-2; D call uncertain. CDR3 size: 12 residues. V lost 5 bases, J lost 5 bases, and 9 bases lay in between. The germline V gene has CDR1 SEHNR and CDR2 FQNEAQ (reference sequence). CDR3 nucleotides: TGTGCCAGCAGCATACTTCGTTATGGCTACACCTTC. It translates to CASSILRYGYTF.

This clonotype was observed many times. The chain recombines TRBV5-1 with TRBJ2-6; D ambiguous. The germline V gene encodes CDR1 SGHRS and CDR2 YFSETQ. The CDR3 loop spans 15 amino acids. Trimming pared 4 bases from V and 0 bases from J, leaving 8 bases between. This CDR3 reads CASSTQSSGANVLTF. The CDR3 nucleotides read TGCGCCAGCAGCACCCAAAGCTCTGGGGCCAACGTCCTGACTTTC. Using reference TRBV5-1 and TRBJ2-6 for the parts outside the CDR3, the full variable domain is KAGVTQTPRYLIKTRGQQVTLSCSPISGHRSVSWYQQTPGQGLQFLFEYFSETQRNKGNFPGRFSGRQFSNSRSEMNVSTLELGDSALYLCASSTQSSGANVLTFGAGSRLTVL.

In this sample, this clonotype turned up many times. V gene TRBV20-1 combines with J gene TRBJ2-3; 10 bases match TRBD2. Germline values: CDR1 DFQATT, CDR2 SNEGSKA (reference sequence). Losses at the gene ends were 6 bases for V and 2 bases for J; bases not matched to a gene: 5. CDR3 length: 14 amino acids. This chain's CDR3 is CSAWTSGYTDTQYF. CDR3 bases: TGCAGTGCCTGGACTAGCGGCTACACAGATACGCAGTATTTT.